The rows below give T cell receptor beta chains drawn from one sample of a study of blood T cell repertoires in COVID-19. Libraries were prepared by immunoSEQ multiplex PCR; TCRdb keeps only in-frame clonotypes and omits some of them. The sample records some 290,000 clones, more than 75% being singletons. The material sequenced was PBMCs or T cells enriched from blood (not recorded which). These TCRs come from a middle-aged woman with acute COVID-19. Each CDR3 is given with its conserved first and last residue. D genes are given only for firm matches. Clone size appears in some rows only: once, few, many, or a class for an expanded clone.

v_call: TRBV10-3
d_call: -
clone_size: -
j_call: TRBJ1-1
cdr3_nt: TGTGCCATCAGTGATCCCTTAAGGGGAATGAACACTGAAGCTTTCTTT
cdr3_aa: CAISDPLRGMNTEAFF

v_call: TRBV7-9
d_call: -
clone_size: -
j_call: TRBJ1-1
cdr3_nt: TGTGCCAGCAGCTTCAGGGGTTCCACTGAAGCTTTCTTT
cdr3_aa: CASSFRGSTEAFF

v_call: TRBV9
d_call: -
clone_size: few
j_call: TRBJ1-1
cdr3_nt: TGTGCCAGCAGCGTAGCCCAGGGGATGAACACTGAAGCTTTCTTT
cdr3_aa: CASSVAQGMNTEAFF

v_call: TRBV27
d_call: -
clone_size: -
j_call: TRBJ1-6
cdr3_nt: TGTGCCAGCAGTTTATTAAATTCCGGGTCCTACTATAATTCACCCCTCCACTTT
cdr3_aa: CASSLLNSGSYYNSPLHF

v_call: TRBV6-6
d_call: -
clone_size: -
j_call: TRBJ1-5
cdr3_nt: TGTGCCAGCAGTTTTGACAGGTCGGGCAATCAGCCCCAGCATTTT
cdr3_aa: CASSFDRSGNQPQHF

v_call: TRBV18
d_call: -
clone_size: -
j_call: TRBJ1-5
cdr3_nt: TGTGCCAGCTCACCGGGGGCCGTGGGGCCCCAGCATTTT
cdr3_aa: CASSPGAVGPQHF

v_call: TRBV11-2
d_call: -
clone_size: -
j_call: TRBJ2-1
cdr3_nt: TGTGCCAGCAGCTCGTACCGGGACTGGGAAAATGAGCAGTTCTTC
cdr3_aa: CASSSYRDWENEQFF

v_call: TRBV29-1
d_call: TRBD1
clone_size: once
j_call: TRBJ1-1
cdr3_nt: TGCAGCGTCAGGACCGGGACAGCGAACACTGAAGCTTTCTTT
cdr3_aa: CSVRTGTANTEAFF

v_call: TRBV10-2
d_call: -
clone_size: -
j_call: TRBJ1-4
cdr3_nt: TGCGCCAGCGCCTCGGGGGGCTGGAATGAAAAACTGTTTTTT
cdr3_aa: CASASGGWNEKLFF

v_call: TRBV2
d_call: -
clone_size: -
j_call: TRBJ2-3
cdr3_nt: TGTGCCAGCTCGGCAAAGGGGGATACGCAGTATTTT
cdr3_aa: CASSAKGDTQYF

v_call: TRBV11-3
d_call: TRBD2
clone_size: -
j_call: TRBJ2-3
cdr3_nt: TGTGCCAGCAGCTCGGTAGCGGGAGGGAGCACAGATACGCAGTATTTT
cdr3_aa: CASSSVAGGSTDTQYF

v_call: TRBV5-1
d_call: TRBD1
clone_size: -
j_call: TRBJ1-5
cdr3_nt: TGCGCCAGCAGCTTATTGGGGGACAGTCAGCCCCAGCATTTT
cdr3_aa: CASSLLGDSQPQHF

v_call: TRBV27
d_call: -
clone_size: -
j_call: TRBJ1-2
cdr3_nt: TGTGCCAGCAGGGGGGCCAGGGACGTATATGGCTACACCTTC
cdr3_aa: CASRGARDVYGYTF

v_call: TRBV4-1
d_call: -
clone_size: -
j_call: TRBJ1-4
cdr3_nt: TGCGCCAGCAGCCAAACAGGTCTTTTTAATGAAAAACTGTTTTTT
cdr3_aa: CASSQTGLFNEKLFF

v_call: TRBV19
d_call: -
clone_size: once
j_call: TRBJ1-3
cdr3_nt: TGTGCCAGTAGTCCCCCCCAGGGCTCTGGAAACACCATATATTTT
cdr3_aa: CASSPPQGSGNTIYF

v_call: TRBV5-6
d_call: TRBD1
clone_size: -
j_call: TRBJ2-7
cdr3_nt: TGTGCCAGCAGCTTGACCGTCGGGACAGCACACTCCTACGAGCAGTACTTC
cdr3_aa: CASSLTVGTAHSYEQYF

v_call: TRBV30
d_call: -
clone_size: -
j_call: TRBJ1-6
cdr3_nt: TGTGCCTGGAGTCTCGACAGGAATAATTCACCCCTCCACTTT
cdr3_aa: CAWSLDRNNSPLHF

v_call: TRBV28
d_call: TRBD1
clone_size: -
j_call: TRBJ1-1
cdr3_nt: TGTGCCAGCAGTCACCCTCTCCCGGGACAGGGGAACACTGAAGCTTTCTTT
cdr3_aa: CASSHPLPGQGNTEAFF

v_call: TRBV5-1
d_call: -
clone_size: -
j_call: TRBJ2-1
cdr3_nt: TGCGCCAGCACACAGCGGTCAGGCTACAATGAGCAGTTCTTC
cdr3_aa: CASTQRSGYNEQFF

v_call: TRBV6-1
d_call: -
clone_size: -
j_call: TRBJ1-1
cdr3_nt: TGTGCCAGCAGTGAAGTAGGGGGGGTATACACTGAAGCTTTCTTT
cdr3_aa: CASSEVGGVYTEAFF

v_call: TRBV3-1/TRBV3-2
d_call: -
clone_size: -
j_call: TRBJ1-3
cdr3_nt: TGTGCCAGCAGCTTTGATCGGGTTTCTGGAAACACCATATATTTT
cdr3_aa: CASSFDRVSGNTIYF

v_call: TRBV11-3
d_call: -
clone_size: once
j_call: TRBJ1-6
cdr3_nt: TGTGCCAGCAGTAAACAGGGAAGTAGTAATTCACCCCTCCACTTT
cdr3_aa: CASSKQGSSNSPLHF

v_call: TRBV20-1
d_call: TRBD1
clone_size: -
j_call: TRBJ2-7
cdr3_nt: TGCAGTGCTAGTTCTGGGACAGTCTACGAGCAGTACTTC
cdr3_aa: CSASSGTVYEQYF

v_call: TRBV20-1
d_call: -
clone_size: once
j_call: TRBJ1-2
cdr3_nt: TGCAGTGCTAGTCCGAAGGGCGGGGCAGCCTTCAATTTCTATGGCTACACCTTC
cdr3_aa: CSASPKGGAAFNFYGYTF

v_call: TRBV7-2
d_call: -
clone_size: -
j_call: TRBJ1-5
cdr3_nt: TGTGCCAGCAGCCCGGACAGAATGAATCAGCCCCAGCATTTT
cdr3_aa: CASSPDRMNQPQHF

v_call: TRBV6-2/TRBV6-3
d_call: -
clone_size: -
j_call: TRBJ1-6
cdr3_nt: TGTGCCAGCAGTTACTCGATTGGCTCACCCCTCCACTTT
cdr3_aa: CASSYSIGSPLHF

v_call: TRBV18
d_call: -
clone_size: -
j_call: TRBJ1-5
cdr3_nt: TGTGCCAGCTCAATGGGGGGGACTCATCAGCCCCAGCATTTT
cdr3_aa: CASSMGGTHQPQHF

v_call: TRBV7-9
d_call: TRBD1
clone_size: -
j_call: TRBJ1-2
cdr3_nt: TGTGCCAGCAGCTGGGGACAGGGCCTCTATGGCTACACCTTC
cdr3_aa: CASSWGQGLYGYTF

v_call: TRBV7-6
d_call: TRBD2
clone_size: -
j_call: TRBJ2-5
cdr3_nt: TGTGCCAGCAGCCCCTTAGCGGGGGGGCAAGAGACCCAGTACTTC
cdr3_aa: CASSPLAGGQETQYF

v_call: TRBV3-1/TRBV3-2
d_call: -
clone_size: -
j_call: TRBJ2-1
cdr3_nt: TGTGCCAGCAGCCAATCTGGAACAGCCAATGAGCAGTTCTTC
cdr3_aa: CASSQSGTANEQFF

v_call: TRBV15
d_call: -
clone_size: -
j_call: TRBJ2-4
cdr3_nt: TGTGCCACCAGCAGAAGTGGCACCTTAGCCAAAAACATTCAGTACTTC
cdr3_aa: CATSRSGTLAKNIQYF

v_call: TRBV19
d_call: TRBD2
clone_size: -
j_call: TRBJ2-1
cdr3_nt: TGTGCCAGTAGTACCCCCCTTGGCGGGAGGGCCTTGGGTGAGCAGTTCTTC
cdr3_aa: CASSTPLGGRALGEQFF

v_call: TRBV3-1/TRBV3-2
d_call: -
clone_size: -
j_call: TRBJ2-5
cdr3_nt: TGTGCCAGCAGCCAGAAGGGGCCGGGGACCCAGTACTTC
cdr3_aa: CASSQKGPGTQYF

v_call: TRBV7-3
d_call: -
clone_size: -
j_call: TRBJ2-3
cdr3_nt: TGTGCCAGCAGCTTAACACGGGGCACAGATACGCAGTATTTT
cdr3_aa: CASSLTRGTDTQYF

v_call: TRBV5-1
d_call: TRBD1
clone_size: -
j_call: TRBJ1-1
cdr3_nt: TGCGCCAGCGGGGAGGGACAGGGGCTGAACACTGAAGCTTTCTTT
cdr3_aa: CASGEGQGLNTEAFF

v_call: TRBV15
d_call: -
clone_size: once
j_call: TRBJ2-7
cdr3_nt: TGTGCCACCAGCAGAGAGGCCAGGGTGGGGGAGCAGTACTTC
cdr3_aa: CATSREARVGEQYF

v_call: TRBV5-1
d_call: -
clone_size: -
j_call: TRBJ1-6
cdr3_nt: TGCGCCAGCAGTCGGGGTAACGATTCACCCCTCCACTTT
cdr3_aa: CASSRGNDSPLHF